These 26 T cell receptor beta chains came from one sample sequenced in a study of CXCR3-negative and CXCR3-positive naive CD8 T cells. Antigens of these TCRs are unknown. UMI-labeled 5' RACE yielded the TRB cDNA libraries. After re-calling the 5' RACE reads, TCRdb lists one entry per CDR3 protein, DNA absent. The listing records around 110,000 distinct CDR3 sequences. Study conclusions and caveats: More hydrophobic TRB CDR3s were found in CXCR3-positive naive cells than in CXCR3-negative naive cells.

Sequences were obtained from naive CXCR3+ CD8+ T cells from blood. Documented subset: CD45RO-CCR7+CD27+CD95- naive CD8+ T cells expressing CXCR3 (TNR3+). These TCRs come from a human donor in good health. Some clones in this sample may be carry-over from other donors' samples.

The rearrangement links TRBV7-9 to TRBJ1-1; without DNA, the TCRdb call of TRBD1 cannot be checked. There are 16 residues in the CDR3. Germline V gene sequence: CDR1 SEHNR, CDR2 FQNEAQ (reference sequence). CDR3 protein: CASSLGGMGMNTEAFF. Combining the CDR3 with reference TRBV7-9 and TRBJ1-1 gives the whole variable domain DTGVSQNPRHKITKRGQNVTFRCDPISEHNRLYWYRQTLGQGPEFLTYFQNEAQLEKSRLLSDRFSAERPKGSFSTLEIQRTEQGDSAMYLCASSLGGMGMNTEAFFGQGTRLTVV.

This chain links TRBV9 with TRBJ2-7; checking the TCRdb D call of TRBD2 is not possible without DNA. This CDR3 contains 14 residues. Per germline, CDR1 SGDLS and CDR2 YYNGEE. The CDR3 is CASSDGMAGYEQYF.

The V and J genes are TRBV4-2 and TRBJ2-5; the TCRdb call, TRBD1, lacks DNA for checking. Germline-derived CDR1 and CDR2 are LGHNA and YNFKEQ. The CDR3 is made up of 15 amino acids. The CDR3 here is CASSQEGEAGGTQYF.

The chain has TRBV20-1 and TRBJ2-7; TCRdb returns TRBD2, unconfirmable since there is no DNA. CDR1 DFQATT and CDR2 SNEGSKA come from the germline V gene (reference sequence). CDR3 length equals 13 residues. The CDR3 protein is CSARARGTYEQYF.

CDR3 residues: CASGRGQTEQYF. V gene TRBV27 combines with J gene TRBJ2-7; lacking DNA, the TRBD1 call made by TCRdb goes unchecked. The CDR3 consists of 12 residues. CDR1 is MNHEY, CDR2 SMNVEV, per germline (reference sequence).

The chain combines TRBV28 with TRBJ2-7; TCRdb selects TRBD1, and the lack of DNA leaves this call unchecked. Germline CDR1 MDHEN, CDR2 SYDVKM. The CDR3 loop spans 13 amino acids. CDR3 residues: CASNSGQGYEQYF. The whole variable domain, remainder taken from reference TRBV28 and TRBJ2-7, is DVKVTQSSRYLVKRTGEKVFLECVQDMDHENMFWYRQDPGLGLRLIYFSYDVKMKEKGDIPEGYSVSREKKERFSLILESASTNQTSMYLCASNSGQGYEQYFGPGTRLTVT.

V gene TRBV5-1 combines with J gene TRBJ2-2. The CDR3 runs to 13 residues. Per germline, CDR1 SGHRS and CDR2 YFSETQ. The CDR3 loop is CASSAGPEGELFF.

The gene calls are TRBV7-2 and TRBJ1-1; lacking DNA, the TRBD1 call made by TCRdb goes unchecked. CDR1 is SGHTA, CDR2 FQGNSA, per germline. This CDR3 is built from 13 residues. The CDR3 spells CASRGTGGFVAFF. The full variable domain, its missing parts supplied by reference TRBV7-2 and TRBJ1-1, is GAGVSQSPSNKVTEKGKDVELRCDPISGHTALYWYRQSLGQGLEFLIYFQGNSAPDKSGLPSDRFSAERTGGSVSTLTIQRTQQEDSAVYLCASRGTGGFVAFFGQGTRLTVV.

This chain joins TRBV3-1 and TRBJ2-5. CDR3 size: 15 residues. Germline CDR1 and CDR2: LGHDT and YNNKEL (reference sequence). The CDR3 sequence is CASSQGLGFQETQYF.

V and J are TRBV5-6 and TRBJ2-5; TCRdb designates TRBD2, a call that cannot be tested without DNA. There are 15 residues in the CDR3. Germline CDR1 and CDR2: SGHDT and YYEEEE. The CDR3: CASSWIAGTAGDQYF.

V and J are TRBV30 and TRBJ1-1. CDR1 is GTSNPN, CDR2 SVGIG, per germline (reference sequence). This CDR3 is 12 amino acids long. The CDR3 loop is CAWSVTNTEAFF.

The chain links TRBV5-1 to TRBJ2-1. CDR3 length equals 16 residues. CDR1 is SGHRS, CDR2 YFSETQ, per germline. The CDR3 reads CASSLGPGGSYNEQFF.

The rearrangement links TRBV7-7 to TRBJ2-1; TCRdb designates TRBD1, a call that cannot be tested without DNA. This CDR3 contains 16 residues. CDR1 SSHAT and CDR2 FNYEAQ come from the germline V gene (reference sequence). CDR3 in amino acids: CASSPGAPSSYNEQFF.

Here the CDR3 reads CSVAPEQGNSYNEQFF. V gene TRBV29-1 combines with J gene TRBJ2-1; TCRdb's D call of TRBD1 is untestable without DNA. The CDR3 is made up of 16 amino acids. Germline V gene lookup returns CDR1 SQVTM and CDR2 ANQGSEA.

CDR3: CASTRDRVPYNEQFF. This rearrangement joins TRBV12-3 or TRBV12-4 to TRBJ2-1; absent DNA, TCRdb's TRBD1 call cannot be checked. The CDR3 loop spans 15 amino acids.

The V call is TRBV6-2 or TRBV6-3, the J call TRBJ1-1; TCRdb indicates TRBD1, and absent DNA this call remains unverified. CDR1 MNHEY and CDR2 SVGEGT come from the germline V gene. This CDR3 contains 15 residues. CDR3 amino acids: CASSYSWQRGTEAFF.

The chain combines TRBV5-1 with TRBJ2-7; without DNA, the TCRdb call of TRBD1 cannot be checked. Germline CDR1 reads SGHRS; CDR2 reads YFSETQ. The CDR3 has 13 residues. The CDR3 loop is CASSLEGIYEQYF.

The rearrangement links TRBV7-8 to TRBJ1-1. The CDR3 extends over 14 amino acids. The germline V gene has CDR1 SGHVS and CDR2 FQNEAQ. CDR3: CASSLAPGGPEAFF.

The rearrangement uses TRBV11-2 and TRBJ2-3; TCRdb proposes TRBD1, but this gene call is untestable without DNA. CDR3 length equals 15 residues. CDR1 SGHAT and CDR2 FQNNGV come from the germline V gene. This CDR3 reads CASSSPWGVTDTQYF. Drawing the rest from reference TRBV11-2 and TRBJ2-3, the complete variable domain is EAGVAQSPRYKIIEKRQSVAFWCNPISGHATLYWYQQILGQGPKLLIQFQNNGVVDDSQLPKDRFSAERLKGVDSTLKIQPAKLEDSAVYLCASSSPWGVTDTQYFGPGTRLTVL.

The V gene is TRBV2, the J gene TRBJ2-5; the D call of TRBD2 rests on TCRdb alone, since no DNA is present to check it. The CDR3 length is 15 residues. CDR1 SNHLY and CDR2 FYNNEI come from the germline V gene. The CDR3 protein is CASSGRTSHQETQYF. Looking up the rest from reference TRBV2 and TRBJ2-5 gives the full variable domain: EPEVTQTPSHQVTQMGQEVILRCVPISNHLYFYWYRQILGQKVEFLVSFYNNEISEKSEIFDDQFSVERPDGSNFTLKIRSTKLEDSAMYFCASSGRTSHQETQYFGPGTRLLVL.

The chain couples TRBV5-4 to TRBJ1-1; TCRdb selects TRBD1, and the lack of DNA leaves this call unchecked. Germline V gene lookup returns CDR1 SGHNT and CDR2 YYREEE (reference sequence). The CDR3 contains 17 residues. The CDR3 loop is CASSLNRGGWVNTEAFF.

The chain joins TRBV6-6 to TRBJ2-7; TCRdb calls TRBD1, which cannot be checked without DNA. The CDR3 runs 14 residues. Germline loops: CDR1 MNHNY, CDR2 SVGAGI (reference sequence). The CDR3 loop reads CASSYSDRTYEQYF.

CDR3 region: CASSLSRGGPSSTDTQYF. The V and J genes are TRBV11-2 and TRBJ2-3; TCRdb names TRBD2, which stays unverified in the absence of DNA. The CDR3 contains 18 residues. CDR1 is SGHAT, CDR2 FQNNGV, per germline.

The CDR3: CASSPPPPGSHNEQFF. The gene calls are TRBV18 and TRBJ2-1; TCRdb lists TRBD1, though no DNA is available to test this call. Per the germline V gene, CDR1 is KGHSH and CDR2 is LQKENI. The CDR3 is 16 amino acids.

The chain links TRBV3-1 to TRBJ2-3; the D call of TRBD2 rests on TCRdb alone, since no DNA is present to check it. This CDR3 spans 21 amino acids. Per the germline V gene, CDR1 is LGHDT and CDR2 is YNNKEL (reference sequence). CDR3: CASSQIPGLPGASLSTDTQYF.

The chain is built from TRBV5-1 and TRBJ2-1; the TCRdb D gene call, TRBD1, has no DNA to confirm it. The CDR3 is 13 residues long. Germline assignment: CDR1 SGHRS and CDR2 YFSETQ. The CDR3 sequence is CASSLEGFNEQFF.